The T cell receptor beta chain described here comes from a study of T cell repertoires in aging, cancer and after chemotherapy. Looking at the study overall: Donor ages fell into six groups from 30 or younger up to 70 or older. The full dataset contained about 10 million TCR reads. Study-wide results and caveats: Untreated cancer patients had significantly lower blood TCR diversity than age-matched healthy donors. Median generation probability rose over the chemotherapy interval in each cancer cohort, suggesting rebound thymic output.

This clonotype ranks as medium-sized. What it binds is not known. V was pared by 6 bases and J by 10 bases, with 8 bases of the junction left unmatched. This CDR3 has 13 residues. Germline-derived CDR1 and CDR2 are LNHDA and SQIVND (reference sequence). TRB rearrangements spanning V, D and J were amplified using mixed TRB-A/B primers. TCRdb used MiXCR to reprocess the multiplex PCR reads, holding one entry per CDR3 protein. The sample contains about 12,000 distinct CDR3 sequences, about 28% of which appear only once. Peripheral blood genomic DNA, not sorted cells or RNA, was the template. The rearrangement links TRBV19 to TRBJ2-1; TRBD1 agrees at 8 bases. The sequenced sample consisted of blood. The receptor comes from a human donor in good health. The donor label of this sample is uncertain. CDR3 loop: CASSHQGAVEQFF. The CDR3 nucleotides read TGTGCCAGTAGCCACCAGGGGGCTGTGGAGCAGTTCTTC.